These T cell receptor beta chains were read from a single sample in a study of blood T cell repertoires in COVID-19. Here immunoSEQ multiplex PCR was the method, and the copy in TCRdb shows in-frame clones only, minus some. Of about 120,000 clones listed, roughly 87% were seen once; the top ten hold approximately 6.6%. Material: peripheral blood. These receptors all come from a man of 80 years or more with active or convalescent COVID-19. CDR3s leave out the opening cysteine and the closing phenylalanine or tryptophan. The order of the fields is D gene, J gene, V gene, CDR3 protein. The D gene is left open where the match is weak.

TRBD2 TRBJ2-1 TRBV5-1 ASSSRGTYNEQF
TRBD2 TRBJ2-5 TRBV5-4 ASSLKGLAGQETQY
TRBD1 TRBJ1-3 TRBV19 ASRPPGQGISSGNTIY
NA TRBJ2-7 TRBV10-1 ASTIPGTEGYEQY
TRBD2 TRBJ2-3 TRBV5-5 ASSLRPSGRLTDTQY
TRBD1 TRBJ1-2 TRBV15 ATSGGQANYGYT
NA TRBJ1-6 TRBV4-1 ASSQDRGNNSPLH
TRBD2 TRBJ2-3 TRBV7-9 ASSFLGGRDTDTQY
TRBD1 TRBJ1-1 TRBV10-3 AIKPGGGTEAF
TRBD2 TRBJ2-3 TRBV6-5 ASRLAGSTDTQY
TRBD1 TRBJ2-1 TRBV7-9 ASSLITGGVRYNEQF
NA TRBJ2-7 TRBV7-2 ASSLAGRTPTYEQY
NA TRBJ2-5 TRBV29-1 SVEETVGETQY
NA TRBJ1-6 TRBV7-2 ASSLGPDNSPLH
NA TRBJ1-5 TRBV12-3/TRBV12-4 ASSLAANQPQH
NA TRBJ2-3 TRBV7-9 ASNPQQSTDTQY